This entry lists 30 T cell receptor beta chains sequenced from one sample in a study of shared clonotypes between healthy human individuals. Produced via immunoSEQ multiplex PCR; TCRdb's table is partial and in-frame only. The sample includes about half a million clones, 70% to 80% seen only once; the top ten take approximately 12%. Sequencing used PBMCs. These receptors were taken from a woman aged 40 to 50 in good health. Some clones in this sample may be carry-over from other donors' samples.

The gene calls are TRBV4-3 and TRBJ2-2; no clear D gene. Deletions cut 0 bases from V and 0 bases from J, with 8 bases between. Germline CDR1 is LGHNA and CDR2 is YSLEER. The CDR3 extends over 16 amino acids. The CDR3 here is CASSQEIGSNTGELFF. CDR3 nucleotide sequence: TGCGCCAGCAGCCAAGAAATAGGTTCGAACACCGGGGAGCTGTTTTTT.

V gene TRBV15 combines with J gene TRBJ2-6; D possibly corresponds to TRBD1 (5 bases). The germline V gene encodes CDR1 LNHNV and CDR2 YYDKDF (reference sequence). CDR3 size: 18 residues. Trimming cost V 0 bases and J 1 base, with 13 bases left between them. Here the CDR3 reads CATSRDKMGRSGANVLTF. Here the CDR3 DNA reads TGTGCCACCAGCAGAGATAAGATGGGGCGTTCTGGGGCCAACGTCCTGACTTTC.

This clone came up a few times. This chain connects TRBV4-2 to TRBJ1-4; D uncertain. The germline V gene encodes CDR1 LGHNA and CDR2 YNFKEQ. CDR3 length equals 15 residues. Between the trimmed V and J ends, which lost 4 bases and 7 bases, there was a span of 16 bases. Written as DNA, the CDR3 is TGTGCCAGCAGCCTCGGCGGTGGACGGTTTGAAAAACTGTTTTTT. Protein sequence: CASSLGGGRFEKLFF.

The genes are TRBV2 and TRBJ1-5; TRBD1 might be the D (5 bases). In germline, CDR1 is SNHLY, CDR2 FYNNEI. Deletions cut 6 bases from V and 3 bases from J, with 15 bases between. CDR3 length: 15 amino acids. CDR3 region: CASSEPGGYNQPQHF. The CDR3 region has the DNA TGTGCCAGCAGCGAGCCCGGGGGATACAATCAGCCCCAGCATTTT. The entire variable domain, with the rest obtained from reference TRBV2 and TRBJ1-5, is as follows: EPEVTQTPSHQVTQMGQEVILRCVPISNHLYFYWYRQILGQKVEFLVSFYNNEISEKSEIFDDQFSVERPDGSNFTLKIRSTKLEDSAMYFCASSEPGGYNQPQHFGDGTRLSIL.

The chain couples TRBV30 to TRBJ2-1; 11 bases map to TRBD2. The CDR3 covers 13 residues. The germline gives CDR1 GTSNPN, CDR2 SVGIG (reference sequence). J was trimmed by 10 bases and V by 4 bases; bases with no gene match: 6. The CDR3 bases are TGTGCCTGGATAGCGGGAGGGTCGGGGGAGCAGTTCTTC. Its translation is CAWIAGGSGEQFF.

J is TRBJ1-4 and V is TRBV18; a possible D gene is TRBD1 (5 bases). CDR1 and CDR2 from the germline V gene are KGHSH and LQKENI. CDR3 length: 13 amino acids. V was trimmed by 4 bases and J by 6 bases, leaving 9 bases between them. In DNA, the CDR3 is TGTGCCAGCTCACTTGGACATGATGAAAAACTGTTTTTT. Its translation: CASSLGHDEKLFF.

This chain links TRBV7-7 with TRBJ2-5; D is ambiguous. V dropped 1 base and J dropped 2 bases, with 8 bases sitting between them. The germline V gene has CDR1 SSHAT and CDR2 FNYEAQ (reference sequence). The CDR3 is made up of 14 amino acids. The CDR3 is CASSLGKGQETQYF. The DNA of the CDR3 is TGTGCCAGCAGCTTAGGAAAGGGTCAAGAGACCCAGTACTTC.

The chain recombines TRBV7-9 with TRBJ2-1; 9 nucleotides match TRBD2. The CDR3 is 18 residues long. J gave up 5 bases and V 2 bases, and 13 bases lay outside the gene matches. Germline CDR1 and CDR2: SEHNR and FQNEAQ (reference sequence). The CDR3 bases are TGTGCCAGCAGCTTACCCCAACTCGCTAGCGGGGCCAACAATGAGCAGTTCTTC. This gives the protein CASSLPQLASGANNEQFF.

This clone was observed a handful of times. The chain is built from TRBV4-2 and TRBJ2-3, with TRBD2 matching over 8 bases. Trimming took 0 bases from V and 7 from J; bases not matched to a gene: 12. Germline V CDR1 and CDR2: LGHNA, YNFKEQ. There are 17 residues in the CDR3. The CDR3, as DNA: TGTGCCAGCAGCCAAGAAGGAGCCTCGGGAGGGCTACATACGCAGTATTTT. It translates to CASSQEGASGGLHTQYF.

CDR3 amino acids: CASSQGMTDTQYF. The CDR3 coding sequence is TGCGCCAGCAGCCAGGGAATGACAGATACGCAGTATTTT. V and J are TRBV4-1 and TRBJ2-3; D remains unclear. Trimming shortened V by 3 bases and J by 3 bases, and 7 bases separated the two germline ends. The CDR3 loop spans 13 amino acids. Germline-derived CDR1 and CDR2 are MGHRA and YSYEKL.

This clone was detected a few times. The genes are TRBV6-5 and TRBJ1-5, with 10 positions matching TRBD1. V was clipped by 5 bases and J by 2 bases; unmatched bases: 3. Germline V lookup: CDR1 MNHEY, CDR2 SVGAGI. This CDR3 has 15 residues. The CDR3 DNA follows: TGTGCCAGCAGTCCCGGGACAGGGGGCAATCAGCCCCAGCATTTT. It specifies CASSPGTGGNQPQHF.

The CDR3 nucleotides read TGTGCCAGCAGTGGTAGCGGGAAGGCCAAAAACATTCAGTACTTC. This codes for CASSGSGKAKNIQYF. This chain links TRBV6-1 with TRBJ2-4; 8 bases map to TRBD2. This CDR3 has 15 amino acids. Germline assignment: CDR1 MNHNS and CDR2 SASEGT. Germline trimming cut 4 bases from V and 1 base from J; bases unmatched to any gene: 3.

The rearrangement joins TRBV28 to TRBJ2-1, with 8 nucleotides matching TRBD1. The CDR3 loop spans 16 amino acids. CDR1 is MDHEN and CDR2 is SYDVKM in the germline V gene. Trimming at V came to 4 bases and at J to 1 base, leaving 6 bases not matched to a gene. DNA for the CDR3: TGTGCCAGCAGTTCCACTACAGGGGGATCCTACAATGAGCAGTTCTTC. It translates to CASSSTTGGSYNEQFF.

This clone showed up just once. A read error may be the cause here, since a much bigger clone is one base away. Different DNA sequences within this sample yield the same CDR3. The V gene is TRBV30, the J gene TRBJ2-2; D gene ambiguous. Germline assignment: CDR1 GTSNPN and CDR2 SVGIG (reference sequence). This CDR3 region has 13 residues. V was pared by 2 bases and J by 8 bases, with 12 bases between. The chain's CDR3 is CAWSIREVGELFF. CDR3 DNA: TGTGCCTGGAGTATCAGAGAAGTGGGGGAGCTGTTTTTT.

This rearrangement joins TRBV9 to TRBJ2-1; D is perhaps TRBD2 (6 bases). The length of the CDR3 is 15 residues. The V gene's germline CDR1 is SGDLS and CDR2 YYNGEE. Trimming removed 3 bases at V and 0 bases at J, with 10 bases between. The CDR3, as DNA: TGTGCCAGCAGCGGCCGGGGGTACTCCTACAATGAGCAGTTCTTC. Translation gives CASSGRGYSYNEQFF.

This rearrangement joins TRBV5-1 to TRBJ1-2; 9 nucleotides match TRBD1. Germline values: CDR1 SGHRS, CDR2 YFSETQ. V was pared by 3 bases and J by 3 bases, with 6 bases of the junction left unmatched. This CDR3 is built from 15 residues. CDR3 residues: CASSSYRGRDYGYTF. The CDR3 DNA reads as TGCGCCAGCAGCTCATACAGGGGGCGCGACTATGGCTACACCTTC.

The J gene is TRBJ2-3, the V gene TRBV4-3; TRBD2 aligns across 14 bases. V shed 5 bases and J 3 bases; nucleotides not matched to a gene: 1. In germline, CDR1 is LGHNA, CDR2 YSLEER. The CDR3 covers 15 residues. CDR3 amino acids: CASSGTSGGTDTQYF. The CDR3 DNA follows: TGCGCCAGCAGCGGGACTAGCGGGGGTACAGATACGCAGTATTTT.

The gene calls are TRBV5-6 and TRBJ2-2; 7 bases map to TRBD2. The CDR3 runs to 15 residues. CDR1 and CDR2 (germline): SGHDT, YYEEEE. The V and J ends lost 2 bases and 2 bases, in that order; junction bases with no gene match: 3. CDR3 amino acids: CASSFLAANTGELFF. For the CDR3, the DNA is TGTGCCAGCAGCTTCCTAGCGGCCAACACCGGGGAGCTGTTTTTT. Full variable domain (outside the CDR3, taken from reference TRBV5-6 and TRBJ2-2): DAGVTQSPTHLIKTRGQQVTLRCSPKSGHDTVSWYQQALGQGPQFIFQYYEEEERQRGNFPDRFSGHQFPNYSSELNVNALLLGDSALYLCASSFLAANTGELFFGEGSRLTVL.

As concerns this clone: A clone one base away is much larger, so this may be a read error. This specimen includes other DNA sequences encoding the same CDR3. The chain uses TRBV7-8 and TRBJ2-2; 11 bases agree with TRBD2. Germline values: CDR1 SGHVS, CDR2 FQNEAQ. This CDR3 has 16 residues. The CDR3 DNA follows: TGCGCCAGCAGGGAACCGGGACTAGCGGCCTCCGGGGAGCTGTTTTTT. It codes for CASREPGLAASGELFF.

The CDR3: CASSPHQASGRETQYF. The CDR3 DNA reads as TGTGCCAGCAGCCCACACCAGGCTAGCGGGAGAGAGACCCAGTACTTC. The V gene is TRBV7-2, the J gene TRBJ2-5; 10 nucleotides match TRBD2. J lost 4 bases, V lost 5 bases, and 10 bases had no gene match. Germline lookup yields CDR1 SGHTA and CDR2 FQGNSA. There are 16 residues in the CDR3.

The chain recombines TRBV5-1 with TRBJ2-5; D remains ambiguous. The CDR3 sequence is 12 residues long. The V end was cut by 0 bases, the J end by 5 bases, with 5 bases between. Germline CDR1 SGHRS, CDR2 YFSETQ. In DNA, the CDR3 is TGCGCCAGCAGCTTGGATCTCGAGACCCAGTACTTC. Protein product: CASSLDLETQYF.

The V gene is TRBV30, the J gene TRBJ2-3; TRBD2 aligns across 8 bases. V lost 0 bases, J lost 7 bases, and 3 bases stayed unmatched. The germline V gene encodes CDR1 GTSNPN and CDR2 SVGIG (reference sequence). CDR3 length: 13 residues. The DNA for the CDR3 is TGTGCCTGGAGTGTACGGGGGGGGAATACGCAGTATTTT. As protein: CAWSVRGGNTQYF.

The J gene is TRBJ2-2, the V gene TRBV10-3; D gene uncertain. The V and J ends lost 3 bases and 4 bases respectively, with 9 bases between them. The CDR3 has 14 amino acids. Per germline, CDR1 ENHRY and CDR2 SYGVKD. CDR3 DNA: TGTGCCATCAGTGAACTGAAGAGCACCGGGGAGCTGTTTTTT. This codes for CAISELKSTGELFF.

There are a few counts of this clone. The rearrangement joins TRBV6-5 to TRBJ2-1; possibly TRBD2 for D (6 bases). The V gene's germline CDR1 is MNHEY and CDR2 SVGAGI. V gave up 2 bases and J gave up 8 bases, with 16 bases separating them. This CDR3 contains 15 residues. The CDR3: CASSYGRSPSHEQFF. The CDR3 bases are TGTGCCAGCAGTTACGGGAGGAGTCCTTCCCATGAGCAGTTCTTC.

The chain carries TRBV11-1 and TRBJ2-7, with 8 bases identical to TRBD1. The CDR3 is 15 residues long. Germline CDR1 reads SGHAT; CDR2 reads FQDESV (reference sequence). J was trimmed by 7 bases and V by 5 bases; bases with no gene match: 13. The DNA for the CDR3 is TGTGCCAGCAGCCCCCCGACAGGGGATTACGGAGAGCAGTACTTC. It translates to CASSPPTGDYGEQYF.

Remarks on this clone: A far more abundant clone sits one base away, making this likely a read error. This chain connects TRBV11-3 to TRBJ1-1, with D perhaps matching TRBD1 (6 bases). V was clipped by 0 bases and J by 4 bases, with 15 bases between them. Germline CDR1 reads SGHNT; CDR2 reads YENEEA. The CDR3 covers 16 residues. The CDR3 nucleotides are TGTGCCAGCAGCTTAGATGGGCGGCGGGGGGCCACTGAAGCTTTCTTT. Protein: CASSLDGRRGATEAFF.

The chain links TRBV18 to TRBJ2-5, with 10 bases matching TRBD1. The CDR3 extends over 17 amino acids. Germline CDR1 reads KGHSH; CDR2 reads LQKENI. V lost 4 bases and J lost 3; bases outside the gene matches: 11. The CDR3 nucleotides are TGTGCCAGCTCACTCAGACCCGGGACAGGGGTGGAAGAGACCCAGTACTTC. It specifies CASSLRPGTGVEETQYF. Combining the CDR3 with reference TRBV18 and TRBJ2-5 gives the whole variable domain NAGVMQNPRHLVRRRGQEARLRCSPMKGHSHVYWYRQLPEEGLKFMVYLQKENIIDESGMPKERFSAEFPKEGPSILRIQQVVRGDSAAYFCASSLRPGTGVEETQYFGPGTRLLVL.

V and J are TRBV18 and TRBJ2-7; TRBD1 matches at 8 bases. Germline CDR1 is KGHSH and CDR2 is LQKENI. V shed 4 bases, J shed 6 bases, and the junction held 8 bases outside the gene matches. The CDR3 runs to 14 residues. CDR3 sequence (DNA): TGTGCCAGCTCACGCGGACAGGGCCCAGGCGAGCAGTACTTC. The encoded protein is CASSRGQGPGEQYF. Full variable domain (rest looked up from reference TRBV18 and TRBJ2-7): NAGVMQNPRHLVRRRGQEARLRCSPMKGHSHVYWYRQLPEEGLKFMVYLQKENIIDESGMPKERFSAEFPKEGPSILRIQQVVRGDSAAYFCASSRGQGPGEQYFGPGTRLTVT.

This clone came up a few times. The chain is built from TRBV30 and TRBJ2-3; 7 bases line up with TRBD2. The CDR3 extends over 14 amino acids. From germline, CDR1 is GTSNPN and CDR2 SVGIG (reference sequence). Losses at the gene ends were 7 bases for V and 4 bases for J; bases not matched to a gene: 11. CDR3 amino acids: CASLPPSGADTQYF. CDR3 coding DNA: TGTGCCTCCCTCCCTCCTAGCGGAGCAGATACGCAGTATTTT.

The genes are TRBV5-1 and TRBJ2-2, with D possibly TRBD2 on 5 matching bases. The V gene's germline CDR1 is SGHRS and CDR2 YFSETQ. The CDR3 length is 16 residues. V lost 1 base, J lost 5 bases, and 15 bases lay in between. The CDR3 bases are TGCGCCAGCAGCTTGATGGGAATCTCGGGAACCGGGGAGCTGTTTTTT. It codes for CASSLMGISGTGELFF.